The 19 T cell receptor beta chains below were found in one sample sequenced in a study of blood T cell repertoires in COVID-19. Clones were read by immunoSEQ multiplex PCR, and TCRdb kept only the in-frame ones, dropping some. The sample holds some 200,000 clones, roughly 80% seen once. The sample consisted of peripheral blood. The origin of the receptors is a woman older than 75 with COVID-19, enrolled during active disease.

The V and J genes are TRBV27 and TRBJ2-2; 8 positions agree with TRBD1. The CDR3 covers 17 residues. V dropped 6 bases and J dropped 3; count of bases not matched to a gene: 12. CDR1 is MNHEY, CDR2 SMNVEV, per germline (reference sequence). In DNA, the CDR3 is TGTGCCAGCAGCCATGTCAGGGGGCGCAATGACACCGGGGAGCTGTTTTTT. Translating it yields CASSHVRGRNDTGELFF.

This clone was counted only a few times. V gene TRBV9 combines with J gene TRBJ1-5, with D perhaps TRBD1 (6 bases). The germline V gene encodes CDR1 SGDLS and CDR2 YYNGEE. The CDR3 length is 16 residues. Trimming took off 4 bases at V and 4 bases at J, with 18 bases between the two ends. As DNA, the CDR3 is TGTGCCAGCAGCCCCGACCCTATGGGGGCAAATCAGCCCCAGCATTTT. It yields the protein CASSPDPMGANQPQHF.

This chain links TRBV6-5 with TRBJ1-4, with D unclear. This CDR3 is 15 amino acids long. Germline CDR1 is MNHEY and CDR2 is SVGAGI. The V end was cut by 0 bases, the J end by 1 base, with 6 bases between. CDR3 loop: CASSYSPGTNEKLFF. In nucleotides, the CDR3 is TGTGCCAGCAGTTACTCGCCAGGAACTAATGAAAAACTGTTTTTT.

The chain is built from TRBV5-1 and TRBJ2-1; 9 bases match TRBD2. The junction had 3 bases not matched to a gene; V was cut back by 0 bases and J by 2 bases. Per germline, CDR1 SGHRS and CDR2 YFSETQ. The CDR3 consists of 16 residues. In DNA, the CDR3 is TGCGCCAGCAGCTTGGGAGGCGGGGGGGCCTACAATGAGCAGTTCTTC. It yields the protein CASSLGGGGAYNEQFF.

This chain connects TRBV30 to TRBJ1-1, with TRBD1 matching over 8 bases. The junction had 4 bases not matched to a gene; V was cut back by 5 bases and J by 5 bases. Germline V gene sequence: CDR1 GTSNPN, CDR2 SVGIG (reference sequence). The CDR3 length is 12 residues. As DNA, the CDR3 is TGTGCCTGGGGACAGGGAAAGACTGAAGCTTTCTTT. The encoded protein is CAWGQGKTEAFF.

The rearrangement uses TRBV6-2 or TRBV6-3 and TRBJ2-3; the match to TRBD2 covers 11 bases. CDR3 length: 15 residues. V gave up 6 bases and J gave up 2 bases; unmatched junction bases: 4. Germline V gene sequence: CDR1 MNHEY, CDR2 SVGEGT. CDR3 region: CASRPSGGTTDTQYF. In nucleotides, the CDR3 is TGTGCCAGCAGACCTAGCGGGGGGACCACAGATACGCAGTATTTT.

The chain couples TRBV5-4 to TRBJ2-1, with 10 bases that match TRBD1. This CDR3 is 17 amino acids long. The J segment lost 7 bases and the V segment lost 0 bases, leaving 10 bases of the junction unmatched. Germline CDR1 and CDR2: SGHNT and YYREEE (reference sequence). CDR3 loop: CASSLGRAGQGRNEQFF. CDR3 bases: TGTGCCAGCAGCTTGGGAAGAGCGGGACAGGGGCGGAATGAGCAGTTCTTC.

The V call is TRBV18, the J call TRBJ2-1; TRBD2 agrees at 13 bases. With V trimmed by 2 bases and J by 4 bases, 5 bases remained unmatched. The CDR3 totals 17 residues. Germline-derived CDR1 and CDR2 are KGHSH and LQKENI. In nucleotides, the CDR3 is TGTGCCAGCTCACCAATCCAGGGACTAGCGGGATACAATGAGCAGTTCTTC. It translates to CASSPIQGLAGYNEQFF.

The chain employs TRBV30 and TRBJ1-2; the D gene is possibly TRBD1 (6 bases). The germline V gene encodes CDR1 GTSNPN and CDR2 SVGIG (reference sequence). Trimming took 6 bases from V and 5 from J, leaving 13 bases between them. The CDR3 runs to 12 residues. The CDR3 DNA is TGTGCCTGTCTACAGGGAGGGTATGGCTACACCTTC. This encodes CACLQGGYGYTF.

CDR3 DNA: TGCGCCAGCAGCCAGGCCGGGACAGTAAATTCACCCCTCCACTTT. Residues: CASSQAGTVNSPLHF. The V gene is TRBV4-3, the J gene TRBJ1-6; 7 nucleotides match TRBD1. This CDR3 region has 15 residues. The germline CDR1 and CDR2 sequences are LGHNA and YSLEER. V gave up 3 bases and J gave up 7 bases; unmatched junction bases: 6.

The chain combines TRBV18 with TRBJ2-1; 11 bases match TRBD2. The CDR3 contains 16 residues. Trimming cost V 5 bases and J 1 base; bases outside gene matches: 4. Germline CDR1 reads KGHSH; CDR2 reads LQKENI. CDR3 protein: CASSFGTSGSYNEQFF. The DNA for the CDR3 is TGTGCCAGCTCATTTGGGACTAGCGGTTCCTACAATGAGCAGTTCTTC.

V gene TRBV18 combines with J gene TRBJ2-1; D remains unclear. Trimming removed 3 bases at V and 4 bases at J, with 13 bases between. Germline assignment: CDR1 KGHSH and CDR2 LQKENI. The CDR3 is made up of 15 amino acids. The CDR3 is CASSPAVTPYNEQFF. Written as DNA, the CDR3 is TGTGCCAGCTCACCCGCCGTCACACCGTACAATGAGCAGTTCTTC.

CDR3 in DNA: TGTGCCAGCAGCTTAGGAGCGGTTCAAGAGACCCAGTACTTC. Translation gives CASSLGAVQETQYF. This sequence joins TRBV7-8 and TRBJ2-5; TRBD2 might be the D (5 bases). The CDR3 is 14 amino acids. Germline CDR1 reads SGHVS; CDR2 reads FQNEAQ. The V end was cut by 1 base, the J end by 2 bases, with 8 bases between.

The V and J genes are TRBV28 and TRBJ1-4, with D tentatively TRBD1 (5 bases). The CDR3 runs to 14 residues. Germline V gene sequence: CDR1 MDHEN, CDR2 SYDVKM. Trimming stripped 8 bases from V and 2 bases from J, with 12 bases between. This chain's CDR3 is CASGGGVTNEKLFF. In DNA form, the CDR3 reads TGTGCCAGCGGGGGGGGAGTGACTAATGAAAAACTGTTTTTT.

This clone was observed a single time. This sequence joins TRBV27 and TRBJ1-2, with TRBD1 matching 8 bases. Germline loops: CDR1 MNHEY, CDR2 SMNVEV (reference sequence). The V gene end was trimmed by 6 bases and the J gene end by 2 bases; junction bases not matched to a gene: 8. The CDR3 sequence is 15 residues long. The CDR3 nucleotides are TGTGCCAGCAGACAGGGGGTTGGACAGAACTATGGCTACACCTTC. It yields the protein CASRQGVGQNYGYTF.

This chain joins TRBV19 and TRBJ2-2; 12 nucleotides match TRBD2. From germline, CDR1 is LNHDA and CDR2 SQIVND (reference sequence). Germline trimming cut 6 bases from V and 2 bases from J; bases unmatched to any gene: 10. CDR3 length: 18 amino acids. The CDR3 DNA reads as TGTGCCAGTAGCATACTAGCGGGGGGTCGGACTAACACCGGGGAGCTGTTTTTT. Protein sequence: CASSILAGGRTNTGELFF.

This chain connects TRBV5-6 to TRBJ1-6; tentatively, D is TRBD1 (6 bases). This CDR3 contains 18 residues. Trimming took 0 bases from V and 1 from J, leaving 14 bases between them. Germline V CDR1 and CDR2: SGHDT, YYEEEE. As DNA, the CDR3 is TGTGCCAGCAGCTTGGCCGTTAGGGGGGGTTCCTATAATTCACCCCTCCACTTT. This gives the protein CASSLAVRGGSYNSPLHF.

This clone is a singleton in its sample. The rearrangement uses TRBV5-1 and TRBJ1-2; the match to TRBD1 covers 7 bases. V was pared by 6 bases and J by 3 bases, with 8 bases of the junction left unmatched. CDR3 length equals 14 residues. Per the germline V gene, CDR1 is SGHRS and CDR2 is YFSETQ. In DNA form, the CDR3 reads TGCGCCAGCAAGCAGGGACAGTATGACTATGGCTACACCTTC. Its protein product is CASKQGQYDYGYTF.

In its sample, this clone was seen once. V usage is TRBV5-6 and J usage is TRBJ2-5; D might be TRBD2 (5 bases). V was clipped by 2 bases and J by 2 bases, with 10 bases between them. Germline values: CDR1 SGHDT, CDR2 YYEEEE. CDR3 length: 14 residues. The chain's CDR3 is CASSFEGRQETQYF. DNA for the CDR3: TGTGCCAGCAGCTTTGAGGGAAGACAAGAGACCCAGTACTTC.